The sample holds a few counts of the clone carrying this T cell receptor beta chain. Antigen unknown. TCRdb re-derived calls from the reads in MiXCR, one entry per CDR3 protein. The data show under 350,000 distinct CDR3 sequences, 8% to 10% seen once. The data were obtained in a study of T cell repertoires in cytomegalovirus infection. Study-level background: CMV infection together with matching HLA type was indicated by public TCR beta signatures. Study findings and constraints: It was HLA-C-restricted CMV-specific TCR beta clonotypes that dominated the response ex vivo.

V lost 6 bases and J 0 bases, leaving 11 bases between the germline ends. Germline CDR1 reads LNHDA; CDR2 reads SQIVND (reference sequence). The CDR3 runs 14 residues. The sequencing sample was made of PBMCs. The clonotype comes from a human donor in good health (CMV status not recorded). Some clones in this sample may be carry-over from other donors' samples. This rearrangement joins TRBV19 to TRBJ1-1; possible D gene TRBD1, 6 bases. CDR3 bases: TGTGCCAGTAGCCAGGACAGATTGAACACTGAAGCTTTCTTT. Amino acids: CASSQDRLNTEAFF. Using reference TRBV19 and TRBJ1-1 for the parts outside the CDR3, the full variable domain is DGGITQSPKYLFRKEGQNVTLSCEQNLNHDAMYWYRQDPGQGLRLIYYSQIVNDFQKGDIAEGYSVSREKKESFPLTVTSAQKNPTAFYLCASSQDRLNTEAFFGQGTRLTVV.